This TCR beta chain was captured in a study of blood T cell repertoires in COVID-19. Looking at the study overall: From T cells, B-cell-depleted T cells, or PBMCs came the material, which was cDNA or gDNA.

The CDR3 has 15 residues. CDR1 LGHDT and CDR2 YNNKEL come from the germline V gene (reference sequence). V lost 1 base to trimming and J lost 1 base; unmatched junction nucleotides: 3. In the original analysis: Amplifying reference gene primers gave estimates of nucleated cell counts. The table came from immunoSEQ multiplex PCR; TCRdb's copy has only in-frame clones and leaves some out. D and trimming come from the DNA, and the V and J calls and clone size come from that table. The sample has approximately 70,000 clones, 84% seen once. Specimen: peripheral blood. This sequence was found in a woman aged 55 to 70 with acute or convalescent COVID-19. This rearrangement joins TRBV3-1 (or the pseudogene TRBV3-2) to TRBJ1-1; 7 bases line up with TRBD1. This CDR3 is CASSQAAGGNTEAFF. The CDR3 region has the DNA TGTGCCAGCAGCCAAGCAGCAGGGGGGAACACTGAAGCTTTCTTT.